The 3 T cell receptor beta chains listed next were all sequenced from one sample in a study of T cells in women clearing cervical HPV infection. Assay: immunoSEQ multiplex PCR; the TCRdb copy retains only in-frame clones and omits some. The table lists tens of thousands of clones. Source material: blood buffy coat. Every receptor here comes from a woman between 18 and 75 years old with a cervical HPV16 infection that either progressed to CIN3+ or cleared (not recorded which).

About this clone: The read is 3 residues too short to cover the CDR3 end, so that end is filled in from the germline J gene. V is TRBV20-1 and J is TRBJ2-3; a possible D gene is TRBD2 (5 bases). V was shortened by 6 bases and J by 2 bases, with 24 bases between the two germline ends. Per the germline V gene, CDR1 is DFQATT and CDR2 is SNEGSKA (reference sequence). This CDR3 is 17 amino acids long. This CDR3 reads CSAARVGNSKNTDTQYF. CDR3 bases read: TGCAGTGCCGCGCGGGTGGGGAACTCAAAGAACACAGATACG.

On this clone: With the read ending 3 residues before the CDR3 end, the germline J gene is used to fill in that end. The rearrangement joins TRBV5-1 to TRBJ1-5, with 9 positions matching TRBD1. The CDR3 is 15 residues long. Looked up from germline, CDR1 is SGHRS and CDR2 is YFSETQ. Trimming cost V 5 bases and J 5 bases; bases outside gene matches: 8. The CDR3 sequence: CASSQTGGADQPQHF. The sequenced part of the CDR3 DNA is TGCGCCAGCAGTCAAACAGGGGGCGCGGATCAGCCC.

The CDR3 bases that were read are TGTGCCAGCAGCTTCCGGACTAGCGCC. This translates into CASSFRTSA. The entire CDR3 protein reads CASSFRTSALHF. The V gene is TRBV7-2, the J gene TRBJ1-6; no definite D call. The read ends 3 residues shy of where the CDR3 ends; the end is completed using the germline J gene. Looked up from germline, CDR1 is SGHTA and CDR2 is FQGNSA. CDR3 length equals 12 residues.